This T cell receptor beta chain was identified during a study of cytomegalovirus exposure and HLA in healthy donors. It was with 60 Vbeta and 13 Jbeta primers that the PCR ran. Profiled with immunoSEQ multiplex PCR; TCRdb holds only in-frame clones, not every one. The sample shows some 120,000 clones, 70% to 80% of them seen only once. V dropped 5 bases and J dropped 8; count of bases not matched to a gene: 8. CDR3 length: 13 amino acids. Germline CDR1 reads SGHDT; CDR2 reads YYEEEE. Sequenced sample: PBMCs. The V gene is TRBV5-6, the J gene TRBJ1-2; 8 nucleotides align to TRBD1. The source is a woman in her 50s in good health and CMV-seropositive. CDR3 nucleotides: TGTGCCAGCAGTCCCGGACAGGGATGGGGCTACACCTTC. Its protein product is CASSPGQGWGYTF. Full variable domain (rest looked up from reference TRBV5-6 and TRBJ1-2): DAGVTQSPTHLIKTRGQQVTLRCSPKSGHDTVSWYQQALGQGPQFIFQYYEEEERQRGNFPDRFSGHQFPNYSSELNVNALLLGDSALYLCASSPGQGWGYTFGSGTRLTVV.